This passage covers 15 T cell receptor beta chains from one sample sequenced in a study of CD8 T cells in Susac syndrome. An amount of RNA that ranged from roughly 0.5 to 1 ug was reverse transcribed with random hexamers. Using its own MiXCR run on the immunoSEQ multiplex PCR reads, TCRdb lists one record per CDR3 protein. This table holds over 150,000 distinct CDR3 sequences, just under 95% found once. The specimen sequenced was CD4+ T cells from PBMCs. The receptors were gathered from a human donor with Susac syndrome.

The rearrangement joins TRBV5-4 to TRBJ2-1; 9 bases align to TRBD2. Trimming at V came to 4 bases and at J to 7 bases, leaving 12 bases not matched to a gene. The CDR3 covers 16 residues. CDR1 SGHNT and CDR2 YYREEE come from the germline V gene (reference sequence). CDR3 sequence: CASSPSGSGRNNEQFF. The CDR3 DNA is TGTGCCAGCAGCCCCTCCGGTAGCGGGAGAAATAATGAGCAGTTCTTC. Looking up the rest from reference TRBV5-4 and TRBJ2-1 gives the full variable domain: ETGVTQSPTHLIKTRGQQVTLRCSSQSGHNTVSWYQQALGQGPQFIFQYYREEENGRGNFPPRFSGLQFPNYSSELNVNALELDDSALYLCASSPSGSGRNNEQFFGPGTRLTVL.

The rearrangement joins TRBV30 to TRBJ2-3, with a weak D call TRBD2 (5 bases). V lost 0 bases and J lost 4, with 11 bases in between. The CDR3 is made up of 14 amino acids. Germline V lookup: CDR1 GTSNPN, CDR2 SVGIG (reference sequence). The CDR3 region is CAWSVRGSADTQYF. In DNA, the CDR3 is TGTGCCTGGAGTGTACGAGGGAGTGCAGATACGCAGTATTTT.

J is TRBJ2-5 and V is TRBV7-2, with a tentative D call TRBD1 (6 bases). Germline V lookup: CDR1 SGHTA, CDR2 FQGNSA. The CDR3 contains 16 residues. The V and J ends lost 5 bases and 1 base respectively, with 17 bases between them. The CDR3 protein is CASSKSPGTLQETQYF. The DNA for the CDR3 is TGTGCCAGCAGCAAAAGCCCCGGGACACTCCAAGAGACCCAGTACTTC.

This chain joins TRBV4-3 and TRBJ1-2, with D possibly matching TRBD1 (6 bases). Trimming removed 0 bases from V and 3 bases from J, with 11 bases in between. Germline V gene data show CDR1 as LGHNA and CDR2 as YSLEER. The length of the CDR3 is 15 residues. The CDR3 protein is CASSQDSRGHYGYTF. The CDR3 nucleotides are TGCGCCAGCAGCCAAGATTCTCGGGGGCACTATGGCTACACCTTC.

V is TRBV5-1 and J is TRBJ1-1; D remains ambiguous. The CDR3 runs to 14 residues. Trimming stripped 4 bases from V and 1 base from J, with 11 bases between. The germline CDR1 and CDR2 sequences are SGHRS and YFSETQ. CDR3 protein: CASSVLSANTEAFF. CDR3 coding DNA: TGCGCCAGCAGCGTGTTGTCAGCGAACACTGAAGCTTTCTTT.

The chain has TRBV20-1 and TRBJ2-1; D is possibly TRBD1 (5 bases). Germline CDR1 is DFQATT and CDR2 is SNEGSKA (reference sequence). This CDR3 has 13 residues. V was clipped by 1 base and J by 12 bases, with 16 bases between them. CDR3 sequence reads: CSARGDRGRVQFF. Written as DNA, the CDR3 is TGCAGTGCTAGAGGAGATAGGGGTCGGGTGCAGTTCTTC.

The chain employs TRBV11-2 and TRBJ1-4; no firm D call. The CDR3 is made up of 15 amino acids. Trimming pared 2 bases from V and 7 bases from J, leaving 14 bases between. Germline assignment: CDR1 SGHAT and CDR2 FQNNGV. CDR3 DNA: TGTGCCAGCAGCTTACGTCCTCATGTGGGTGAAAAACTGTTTTTT. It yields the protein CASSLRPHVGEKLFF. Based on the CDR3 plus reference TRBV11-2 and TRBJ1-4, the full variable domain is EAGVAQSPRYKIIEKRQSVAFWCNPISGHATLYWYQQILGQGPKLLIQFQNNGVVDDSQLPKDRFSAERLKGVDSTLKIQPAKLEDSAVYLCASSLRPHVGEKLFFGSGTQLSVL.

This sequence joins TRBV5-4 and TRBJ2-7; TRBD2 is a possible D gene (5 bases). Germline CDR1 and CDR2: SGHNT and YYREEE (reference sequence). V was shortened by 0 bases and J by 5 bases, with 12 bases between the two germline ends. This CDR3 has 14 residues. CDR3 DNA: TGTGCCAGCAGCTTGGGCGGAATAGCGAACGAGCAGTACTTC. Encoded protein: CASSLGGIANEQYF.

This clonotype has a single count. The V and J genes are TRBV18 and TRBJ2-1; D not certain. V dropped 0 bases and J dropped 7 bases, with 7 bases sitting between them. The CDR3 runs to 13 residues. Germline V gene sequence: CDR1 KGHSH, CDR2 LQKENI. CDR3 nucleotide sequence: TGTGCCAGCTCACCACCTTCCAGAAATGAGCAGTTCTTC. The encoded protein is CASSPPSRNEQFF.

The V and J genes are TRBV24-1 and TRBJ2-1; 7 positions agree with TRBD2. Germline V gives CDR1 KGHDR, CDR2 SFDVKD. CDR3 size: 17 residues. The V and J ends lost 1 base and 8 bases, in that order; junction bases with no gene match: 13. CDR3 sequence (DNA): TGTGCCACCAGTGATTTACCTGGACTAGGAGGATCGGATGAGCAGTTCTTC. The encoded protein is CATSDLPGLGGSDEQFF.

CDR3 region: CASSLRGPGGAGYGYTF. As DNA, the CDR3 is TGTGCCAGCAGTTTACGCGGTCCGGGGGGCGCAGGTTATGGCTACACCTTC. The chain carries TRBV27 and TRBJ1-2; possible D gene TRBD1, 6 bases. Trimming stripped 2 bases from V and 5 bases from J, with 21 bases between. Germline V CDR1 and CDR2: MNHEY, SMNVEV (reference sequence). The CDR3 has 17 residues.

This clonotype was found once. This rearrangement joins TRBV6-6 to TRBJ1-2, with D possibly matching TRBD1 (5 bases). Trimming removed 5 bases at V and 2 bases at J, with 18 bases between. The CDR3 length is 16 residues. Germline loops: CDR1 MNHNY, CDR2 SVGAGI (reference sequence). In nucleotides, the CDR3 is TGTGCCAGCAGTCCCCAGTACGCACAGGAGAACTATGGCTACACCTTC. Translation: CASSPQYAQENYGYTF.

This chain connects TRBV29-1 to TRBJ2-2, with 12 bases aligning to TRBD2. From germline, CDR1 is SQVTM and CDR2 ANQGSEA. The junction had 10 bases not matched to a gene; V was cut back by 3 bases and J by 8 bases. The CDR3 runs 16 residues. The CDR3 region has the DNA TGCAGCGTTGAGTTGGGACTAGCGGGTTCTGAGGGGGAGCTGTTTTTT. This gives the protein CSVELGLAGSEGELFF.

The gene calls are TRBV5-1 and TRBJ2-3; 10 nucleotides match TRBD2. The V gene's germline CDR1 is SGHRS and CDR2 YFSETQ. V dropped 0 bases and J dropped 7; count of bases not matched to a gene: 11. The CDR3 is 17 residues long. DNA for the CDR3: TGCGCCAGCAGCTTGGCCGTAGAGCGGGGGGGGATAAATACGCAGTATTTT. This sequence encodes CASSLAVERGGINTQYF.

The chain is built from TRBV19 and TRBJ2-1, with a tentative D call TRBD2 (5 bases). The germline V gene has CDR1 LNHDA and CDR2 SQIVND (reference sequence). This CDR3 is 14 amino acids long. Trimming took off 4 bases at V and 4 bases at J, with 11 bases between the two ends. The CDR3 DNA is TGTGCCAGTAGTAAGTGGGAGACTTACAATGAGCAGTTCTTC. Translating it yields CASSKWETYNEQFF.